Below are 2 T cell receptor beta chains sequenced from a single sample in a study of T cell repertoires in cytomegalovirus infection. TCRdb processed the reads anew with MiXCR; each CDR3 protein has one entry. The sample yields under 450,000 distinct CDR3 sequences, about a third seen once. For these receptors, no antigen is known. The sample consisted of cultured PBMCs, taken from culture after CMV antigen stimulation. The source is a human donor in good health (CMV status not recorded). Some clones in this sample may be carry-over from other donors' samples.

V gene TRBV28 combines with J gene TRBJ2-2; 8 nucleotides match TRBD1. Germline lookup yields CDR1 MDHEN and CDR2 SYDVKM. The CDR3 spans 15 residues. Losses at the gene ends were 5 bases for V and 6 bases for J; bases not matched to a gene: 8. The CDR3 spells CASSMFQGASGELFF. CDR3 sequence (DNA): TGTGCCAGCAGTATGTTTCAGGGGGCTTCCGGGGAGCTGTTTTTT.

This clonotype was found many times. The gene calls are TRBV6-4 and TRBJ2-3, with 8 bases that match TRBD2. CDR3 length: 14 amino acids. Germline CDR1 and CDR2: MRHNA and SNTAGT. V lost 3 bases and J lost 1; bases outside the gene matches: 0. CDR3 residues: CASSEREGTDTQYF. The CDR3 DNA is TGTGCCAGCAGTGAGCGGGAGGGCACAGATACGCAGTATTTT.